These 21 T cell receptor beta chains came from one sample sequenced in a study of blood T cells in healthy people across ages. PCR was performed a second time for 7 to 11 cycles using a sample-barcoded 5' primer and a J-beta primer mix. MiXCR, applied by TCRdb to the 5' RACE reads, yields one record per CDR3 protein. The sample lists 1 million or so distinct CDR3 sequences, 40% to 50% occurring once. The sequenced sample was blood. These TCRs come from a woman aged 60-70 years in good health.

This clonotype has a handful of counts. The V call is TRBV7-8, the J call TRBJ2-5; maybe TRBD1 (7 bases). Germline V CDR1 and CDR2: SGHVS, FQNEAQ. Trimming took off 5 bases at V and 5 bases at J, with 15 bases between the two ends. The CDR3 length is 14 residues. Here the CDR3 DNA reads TGTGCCAGCAGCATGCGGGACAGCAGGGAGACCCAGTACTTC. This encodes CASSMRDSRETQYF.

The chain joins TRBV20-1 to TRBJ2-6; 8 positions match TRBD1. V gave up 3 bases and J gave up 0 bases; unmatched junction bases: 7. This CDR3 is 17 amino acids long. Germline V CDR1 and CDR2: DFQATT, SNEGSKA (reference sequence). The CDR3, as DNA: TGCAGTGCTAGGGGGACAGGCGGTTTCTCTGGGGCCAACGTCCTGACTTTC. Amino acid sequence: CSARGTGGFSGANVLTF.

The chain has TRBV29-1 and TRBJ1-2; D is ambiguous. Trimming took off 4 bases at V and 9 bases at J, with 15 bases between the two ends. Looked up from germline, CDR1 is SQVTM and CDR2 is ANQGSEA. This CDR3 is 12 amino acids long. The DNA for the CDR3 is TGCAGCGTTGGTCGAATTAGAGGCAGCTACACCTTC. Its translation: CSVGRIRGSYTF. The full variable domain, rest sourced from reference TRBV29-1 and TRBJ1-2, is SAVISQKPSRDICQRGTSLTIQCQVDSQVTMMFWYRQQPGQSLTLIATANQGSEATYESGFVIDKFPISRPNLTFSTLTVSNMSPEDSSIYLCSVGRIRGSYTFGSGTRLTVV.

A single count supports this clonotype. The chain has TRBV5-1 and TRBJ2-7; 7 bases fit TRBD2. CDR1 and CDR2 (germline): SGHRS, YFSETQ. V lost 2 bases to trimming and J lost 7 bases; unmatched junction nucleotides: 18. This CDR3 has 17 amino acids. The CDR3 DNA reads TGCGCCAGCAGCTTCGCTACAGCGGGACCCGCAGGTAATGAGCAGTACTTC. It translates to CASSFATAGPAGNEQYF.

For this clonotype: One end of the junction does not line up with germline, which may come from a read error. The chain recombines TRBV20-1 with TRBJ2-6; possible D gene TRBD2, 6 bases. This CDR3 is 16 amino acids long. Germline loops: CDR1 DFQATT, CDR2 SNEGSKA (reference sequence). This chain's CDR3 is CSARAQGGSGANVRTF. The CDR3 nucleotides are TGCAGTGCTAGAGCCCAGGGAGGATCTGGGGCCAACGTCCGGACTTTC.

This clonotype was observed many times. The rearrangement links TRBV6-1 to TRBJ2-3; the D is unclear. V lost 10 bases, J lost 2 bases, and 10 bases lay in between. Germline CDR1 is MNHNS and CDR2 is SASEGT. This CDR3 has 12 residues. CDR3 sequence reads: CATLFTTDTQYF. CDR3 nucleotide sequence: TGTGCCACCCTCTTCACCACAGATACGCAGTATTTT.

The V and J genes are TRBV5-1 and TRBJ2-1; 7 bases fit TRBD1. The germline CDR1 and CDR2 sequences are SGHRS and YFSETQ. The V gene end was trimmed by 0 bases and the J gene end by 4 bases; junction bases not matched to a gene: 4. The CDR3 has 15 residues. The CDR3 spells CASSLDQGVYNEQFF. DNA of the CDR3: TGCGCCAGCAGCTTGGACCAGGGGGTGTACAATGAGCAGTTCTTC.

This chain connects TRBV11-2 to TRBJ2-7; TRBD2 matches 15 bases. V shed 4 bases, J shed 1 base, and the junction held 2 bases outside the gene matches. In germline, CDR1 is SGHAT, CDR2 FQNNGV. The CDR3 is 16 amino acids. CDR3 amino acids: CASSWTSGRGSYEQYF. The CDR3 nucleotides are TGTGCCAGCAGCTGGACTAGCGGGAGGGGTTCCTACGAGCAGTACTTC.

J is TRBJ1-2 and V is TRBV11-3; D not certain. Germline CDR1 reads SGHNT; CDR2 reads YENEEA. This CDR3 has 15 residues. Deletions cut 4 bases from V and 4 bases from J, with 16 bases between. The CDR3 protein is CASSYRTVGGYGYTF. DNA of the CDR3: TGTGCCAGCAGCTATAGGACGGTTGGTGGCTATGGCTACACCTTC.

V usage is TRBV10-3 and J usage is TRBJ2-3, with D possibly called TRBD1 or TRBD2 (6 bases each). Germline loops: CDR1 ENHRY, CDR2 SYGVKD. This CDR3 comprises 12 residues. Trimming shortened V by 7 bases and J by 4 bases, and 9 bases separated the two germline ends. The CDR3 spells CAIKGGADTQYF. Written as DNA, the CDR3 is TGTGCCATCAAGGGGGGAGCAGATACGCAGTATTTT.

V gene TRBV29-1 combines with J gene TRBJ2-3, with a weak D call TRBD2 (6 bases). Germline lookup yields CDR1 SQVTM and CDR2 ANQGSEA. This CDR3 has 15 residues. V lost 3 bases and J 0 bases, leaving 13 bases between the germline ends. CDR3 amino acids: CSVEGGDASTDTQYF. The CDR3 DNA reads as TGCAGCGTTGAGGGGGGAGATGCTAGCACAGATACGCAGTATTTT.

This chain links TRBV6-5 with TRBJ2-1; 8 bases agree with TRBD1. The germline V gene encodes CDR1 MNHEY and CDR2 SVGAGI. V lost 4 bases, J lost 7 bases, and 12 bases stayed unmatched. This CDR3 has 16 residues. In nucleotides, the CDR3 is TGTGCCAGCAGTTTAAGGACAGGGATTCGTTTGAATGAGCAGTTCTTC. This encodes CASSLRTGIRLNEQFF.

The rearrangement joins TRBV6-1 to TRBJ2-3, with D possibly being TRBD1 (7 bases). CDR1 and CDR2 from the germline V gene are MNHNS and SASEGT. CDR3 length: 16 residues. V lost 4 bases, J lost 4 bases, and 18 bases lay in between. For the CDR3, the DNA is TGTGCCAGCAGTGGCCTGACAGGGAGGTCGGCAGATACGCAGTATTTT. Its protein product is CASSGLTGRSADTQYF.

This sequence joins TRBV7-2 and TRBJ2-5; 13 bases map to TRBD2. This CDR3 contains 15 residues. Germline assignment: CDR1 SGHTA and CDR2 FQGNSA. With 5 bases clipped from V and 11 bases from J, the junction kept 11 bases outside the gene matches. The CDR3 DNA reads as TGTGCCAGCAGCCGAAAACTAGCGGGAGGGGTAGGGCAGTACTTC. Translation gives CASSRKLAGGVGQYF.

The gene calls are TRBV2 and TRBJ1-1; tentatively, D is TRBD1 (5 bases). CDR1 SNHLY and CDR2 FYNNEI come from the germline V gene. The CDR3 consists of 14 residues. Trimming shortened V by 1 base and J by 11 bases, and 17 bases separated the two germline ends. CDR3: CASSEGQLKMVAFF. Written as DNA, the CDR3 is TGTGCCAGCAGTGAAGGACAGCTCAAGATGGTGGCTTTCTTT. The entire variable domain, with the rest obtained from reference TRBV2 and TRBJ1-1, is as follows: EPEVTQTPSHQVTQMGQEVILRCVPISNHLYFYWYRQILGQKVEFLVSFYNNEISEKSEIFDDQFSVERPDGSNFTLKIRSTKLEDSAMYFCASSEGQLKMVAFFGQGTRLTVV.

This clonotype was picked up many times. The V call is TRBV10-3, the J call TRBJ2-6; possibly TRBD2 for D (6 bases). Germline CDR1 reads ENHRY; CDR2 reads SYGVKD. V was clipped by 3 bases and J by 0 bases, with 15 bases between them. The CDR3 contains 18 residues. The CDR3 loop is CAISDGRATSSGANVLTF. CDR3 bases: TGTGCCATCAGTGATGGCAGGGCGACTAGCTCTGGGGCCAACGTCCTGACTTTC.

This chain links TRBV5-1 with TRBJ2-1, with 14 bases aligning to TRBD2. V shed 4 bases, J shed 10 bases, and the junction held 4 bases outside the gene matches. Germline assignment: CDR1 SGHRS and CDR2 YFSETQ. The CDR3 is 14 residues long. The CDR3 bases are TGCGCCAGCAGCCCGGGACTAGCGGGAGAGGAGCAGTTCTTC. It codes for CASSPGLAGEEQFF.

This chain connects TRBV27 to TRBJ2-1, with TRBD2 matching 12 bases. Trimming at V came to 2 bases and at J to 8 bases, leaving 13 bases not matched to a gene. The CDR3 spans 18 residues. Germline V gene lookup returns CDR1 MNHEY and CDR2 SMNVEV (reference sequence). CDR3 bases: TGTGCCAGCAGTTTACTTCCGCCTAGCGGGAGGGCCGGGGATGAGCAGTTCTTC. Encoded protein: CASSLLPPSGRAGDEQFF.

The V and J genes are TRBV4-2 and TRBJ2-3; 7 bases are a match to TRBD2. Germline loops: CDR1 LGHNA, CDR2 YNFKEQ. The CDR3 consists of 18 residues. V lost 1 base to trimming and J lost 4 bases; unmatched junction nucleotides: 14. The CDR3 sequence: CASSQGRGLAGEADTQYF. Written as DNA, the CDR3 is TGTGCCAGCAGCCAAGGACGGGGGTTGGCGGGAGAGGCAGATACGCAGTATTTT.

This clonotype was counted ten times or more. The chain carries TRBV10-3 and TRBJ2-5, with 9 bases matching TRBD1. CDR1 ENHRY and CDR2 SYGVKD come from the germline V gene. V lost 4 bases and J lost 1; bases outside the gene matches: 7. CDR3 length equals 16 residues. CDR3 sequence reads: CAISGLQGARQETQYF. Written as DNA, the CDR3 is TGTGCCATCAGTGGGTTACAGGGGGCCCGCCAAGAGACCCAGTACTTC.

This chain uses TRBV28 with TRBJ2-7; a weak D match, TRBD1 (5 bases). From germline, CDR1 is MDHEN and CDR2 SYDVKM. The CDR3 spans 15 residues. V was cut by 1 base and J by 7 bases, with 17 bases left in between. CDR3 sequence (DNA): TGTGCCAGCAGTTTATCTCGCTTGCCAGGGTGGGAGCAGTACTTC. The encoded protein is CASSLSRLPGWEQYF.